The clone carrying this T cell receptor (beta chain) was seen only a few times. Using its own MiXCR run on the 5' RACE reads, TCRdb lists one record per CDR3 protein. The sample has roughly 380,000 distinct CDR3 sequences, 25% to 30% seen once. The data were taken from a study of T-cell memory formation after mild COVID-19. Study at large: The study found TCR clusters largely donor specific.

Trimming pared 8 bases from V and 2 bases from J, leaving 6 bases between. The CDR3 is made up of 12 amino acids. Per the germline V gene, CDR1 is MGHRA and CDR2 is YSYEKL. Source material: PBMCs or a T cell subset sorted from them (not recorded which). The chain couples TRBV4-1 to TRBJ2-2; D remains ambiguous. The sequence derives from an adult woman who had mild COVID-19 (a few samples of this study predate the infection). Cell type and time point are not known. Here the CDR3 reads CASLLNTGELFF. CDR3 coding DNA: TGCGCCAGCCTACTTAACACCGGGGAGCTGTTTTTT.